The sequence of this T cell receptor (beta chain) was determined in a study of cytomegalovirus exposure and HLA in healthy donors. A word on this clone: Its antigen is not identified.

Study observations and caveats: In a later analysis, TCR beta V- and J-gene trimming showed a link to a missense DCLRE1C variant. HLA alleles were associated with some 16,000 TCR beta sequences in a later analysis at 0.05 false discovery rate.

PCR employed 60 Vbeta and 13 Jbeta primers. Sequenced by immunoSEQ multiplex PCR; TCRdb stores in-frame clones only, minus some. Of around 140,000 clones listed, around 73% are singletons. The sequencing sample was made of PBMCs. This receptor was obtained from a female donor in good health and CMV-seronegative.

CDR3 loop: CASSAGSRGYTF. Here the CDR3 DNA reads TGTGCCAGCAGCGCAGGGTCTCGGGGCTACACCTTC. The chain recombines TRBV27 with TRBJ1-2; TRBD1 is a possible D gene (5 bases). Germline CDR1 is MNHEY and CDR2 is SMNVEV (reference sequence). V shed 6 bases and J shed 8 bases, with 13 bases lying between them. This CDR3 comprises 12 residues.